These 6 T cell receptor beta chains came from one sample sequenced in a study of T cells in Graves' hyperthyroidism and ophthalmopathy. TCR beta CDR3 region amplification was performed from RNA transcripts. The HTBI set primed first-round TCR CDR3 RT-PCR. TCRdb independently ran MiXCR on the multiplex PCR reads; one entry per CDR3 protein. Of over 200,000 distinct CDR3 sequences in the sample, roughly 18% are singletons; the top ten hold approximately 40%. Sequences were obtained from blood. Every receptor here comes from a middle-aged man with Graves' hyperthyroidism.

Concerning this clonotype: Its ends do not fully match the called genes, so a read error is possible. The chain couples TRBV7-9 to TRBJ1-2, with TRBD1 matching 7 bases. This CDR3 contains 16 residues. In germline, CDR1 is SEHNR, CDR2 FQNEAQ (reference sequence). CDR3 nucleotides: TGTGTCAGCAGCAACGAAGCCCGTGGGACAGACTATGGCTACACCTTC. Translating it yields CVSSNEARGTDYGYTF.

At least ten counts were recorded for this clonotype. This chain links TRBV4-2 with TRBJ2-3, with no clear D. The ends were cut back, 0 bases at V and 7 bases at J, with 5 bases in the middle. From germline, CDR1 is LGHNA and CDR2 YNFKEQ. This CDR3 spans 12 amino acids. The CDR3 sequence: CASSQDRYTQYF. The CDR3 nucleotides read TGTGCCAGCAGCCAAGATCGATATACGCAGTATTTT.

This clonotype was seen ten or more times. The chain combines TRBV7-2 with TRBJ2-4; a possible D gene is TRBD2 (5 bases). The germline V gene encodes CDR1 SGHTA and CDR2 FQGNSA. This CDR3 contains 14 residues. V was pared by 5 bases and J by 0 bases, with 8 bases between. In nucleotides, the CDR3 is TGTGCCAGCAGCGACGGACTAGCCAAAAACATTCAGTACTTC. It codes for CASSDGLAKNIQYF. Variable domain in full (rest from reference TRBV7-2 and TRBJ2-4): GAGVSQSPSNKVTEKGKDVELRCDPISGHTALYWYRQSLGQGLEFLIYFQGNSAPDKSGLPSDRFSAERTGGSVSTLTIQRTQQEDSAVYLCASSDGLAKNIQYFGAGTRLSVL.

This clonotype has a count of ten or more. V usage is TRBV7-2 and J usage is TRBJ1-4, with D perhaps matching TRBD1 (6 bases). Between the trimmed V and J ends, which lost 5 bases and 3 bases, there was a span of 10 bases. From germline, CDR1 is SGHTA and CDR2 FQGNSA. There are 14 residues in the CDR3. CDR3 in amino acids: CASSPGQSNEKLFF. The CDR3 bases are TGTGCCAGCAGCCCTGGACAGTCTAATGAAAAACTGTTTTTT. Full variable domain (remainder filled in from reference TRBV7-2 and TRBJ1-4): GAGVSQSPSNKVTEKGKDVELRCDPISGHTALYWYRQSLGQGLEFLIYFQGNSAPDKSGLPSDRFSAERTGGSVSTLTIQRTQQEDSAVYLCASSPGQSNEKLFFGSGTQLSVL.

This clonotype was observed a few times. This rearrangement joins TRBV12-3 or TRBV12-4 to TRBJ1-3; no clear D gene. With 3 bases removed from V and 0 bases from J, the gap between germline ends came to 6 bases. The CDR3 is 14 amino acids. CDR3 coding DNA: TGTGCCAGCAGTTTCAGTTCCTCTGGAAACACCATATATTTT. Amino acid sequence: CASSFSSSGNTIYF.

A few counts support this clonotype. The V gene is TRBV6-2 or TRBV6-3, the J gene TRBJ2-7, with 11 bases identical to TRBD1. The CDR3 has 16 residues. Germline CDR1 reads MNHEY; CDR2 reads SVGEGT. The V gene end was trimmed by 4 bases and the J gene end by 4 bases; junction bases not matched to a gene: 9. CDR3: CASSFSTGQGVYEQYF. For the CDR3, the DNA is TGTGCCAGCAGTTTTTCTACGGGACAGGGGGTTTACGAGCAGTACTTC.